The 28 T cell receptor beta chains reported below all come from one sample, sequenced in a study of human T cells and chemical hapten exposure. Via MiXCR, TCRdb re-called the RACE reads, giving one row per CDR3 protein. Among some 89,000 distinct CDR3 sequences listed, about 9.4% were seen once. The time point here: patch test 2, 6 weeks after DPC sensitization. Noted treatment: therapeutic diphenylcyclopropenone sensitization with weekly scalp DPC. The specimen was whole blood, collected in connection with sensitization to the hapten diphenylcyclopropenone (DPC). The receptors shown here come from a woman aged 25 to 45 with alopecia areata. Some clones in this sample may be carry-over from other donors' samples.

About this clonotype: A much more abundant neighbour one base away suggests this may be a read error. The CDR3 reads CTSSYRTDTQYF. CDR3 coding DNA: TGTACCAGCAGTTATAGAACAGATACGCAGTATTTT. V usage is TRBV28 and J usage is TRBJ2-3; D ambiguous. CDR3 size: 12 residues. Per the germline V gene, CDR1 is MDHEN and CDR2 is SYDVKM.

This clonotype has at least ten counts. This chain uses TRBV7-9 with TRBJ2-3, with D possibly being TRBD2 (6 bases). V was cut by 3 bases and J by 4 bases, with 17 bases left in between. This CDR3 region has 16 residues. Per germline, CDR1 SEHNR and CDR2 FQNEAQ (reference sequence). CDR3 region: CASSFLISGLADTQYF. CDR3 sequence (DNA): TGTGCCAGCAGCTTCTTGATCAGCGGGCTAGCAGATACGCAGTATTTT.

To note about this clonotype: A much larger clone sits a single nucleotide away, making a read error possible. The rearrangement joins TRBV7-8 to TRBJ1-6; D remains unclear. The CDR3 consists of 14 residues. Germline CDR1 and CDR2: SGHVS and FQNEAQ. V shed 2 bases and J shed 6 bases, with 8 bases lying between them. DNA of the CDR3: TGTGCCAGCAGCTTACTTCTGCGTAATTCACCCCTCCACTTT. Protein: CASSLLLRNSPLHF.

This clonotype was seen many times. The chain combines TRBV21-1 with TRBJ2-7; TRBD1, the D gene given by the table, was not confirmed from the DNA. TRBV21-1 is termed a pseudogene. The CDR3 has 15 amino acids. CDR3 coding DNA: TGTGCCAGCAGCCAAAATGGGACAGGGGGGGACGAGCAGTACTTC. It encodes CASSQNGTGGDEQYF.

This clonotype was observed many times. CDR3: CASSLHGGSSGNTIYF. Written as DNA, the CDR3 is TGTGCCAGCAGTCTCCACGGAGGGTCCTCTGGAAACACCATATATTTT. The chain combines TRBV28 with TRBJ1-3; D not resolved. Trimming took 5 bases from V and 0 from J, leaving 14 bases between them. The germline CDR1 and CDR2 sequences are MDHEN and SYDVKM. The CDR3 extends over 16 amino acids. Full variable domain (outside the CDR3, taken from reference TRBV28 and TRBJ1-3): DVKVTQSSRYLVKRTGEKVFLECVQDMDHENMFWYRQDPGLGLRLIYFSYDVKMKEKGDIPEGYSVSREKKERFSLILESASTNQTSMYLCASSLHGGSSGNTIYFGEGSWLTVV.

This clonotype has just one count. The final CDR3 position lacks the conserved phenylalanine or tryptophan, pointing to a likely read error. The chain is built from TRBV28 and TRBJ2-5; D gene uncertain. The ends were cut back, 8 bases at V and 5 bases at J, with 9 bases in the middle. Per the germline V gene, CDR1 is MDHEN and CDR2 is SYDVKM. CDR3 length: 11 amino acids. The CDR3 DNA reads TGTGCCAGCGGGAATTACGAGACCCAGTACATC. Its protein product is CASGNYETQYI.

This clonotype was detected only a few times. V gene TRBV7-9 combines with J gene TRBJ1-4; D possibly corresponds to TRBD1 (5 bases). The germline V and J ends were trimmed by 3 bases and 2 bases, with 10 bases remaining between them. The CDR3 has 15 residues. The germline CDR1 and CDR2 sequences are SEHNR and FQNEAQ (reference sequence). This chain's CDR3 is CASSLEGSTNEKLFF. The CDR3 region has the DNA TGTGCCAGCAGCTTGGAGGGGTCGACTAATGAAAAACTGTTTTTT.

This clonotype was detected ten times or more. The chain carries TRBV27 and TRBJ1-1; the match to TRBD1 covers 9 bases. Germline V gene sequence: CDR1 MNHEY, CDR2 SMNVEV (reference sequence). The CDR3 sequence is 15 residues long. Trimming removed 5 bases from V and 2 bases from J; junction bases left unmatched: 6. The CDR3 region has the DNA TGTGCCAGCAGTCTAGAGGACAGGGGAAACACTGAAGCTTTCTTT. It is translated as CASSLEDRGNTEAFF.

There are many counts of this clonotype. The genes are TRBV7-9 and TRBJ1-1, with D unresolved. The V gene's germline CDR1 is SEHNR and CDR2 FQNEAQ (reference sequence). Deletions cut 6 bases from V and 0 bases from J, with 11 bases between. This CDR3 is built from 14 residues. The CDR3 DNA sequence: TGTGCCAGCAGGCCACGGATCATGAACACTGAAGCTTTCTTT. Amino acid sequence: CASRPRIMNTEAFF.

This clonotype was seen at least ten times. The chain has TRBV20-1 and TRBJ1-6, with D unresolved. Trimming took off 6 bases at V and 0 bases at J, with 12 bases between the two ends. CDR1 is DFQATT and CDR2 is SNEGSKA in the germline V gene (reference sequence). CDR3 length: 15 residues. The CDR3 loop reads CSASPSSSYNSPLHF. CDR3 DNA sequence: TGCAGTGCCAGCCCGTCGAGCTCCTATAATTCACCCCTCCACTTT.

The table lists this clonotype with many counts. The CDR3 nucleotides are TGTGCCAGCAGCTTGCTCGCTCACTACAATGAGCAGTTCTTC. Amino acids: CASSLLAHYNEQFF. The chain uses TRBV7-2 and TRBJ2-1; no reliable D call. Looked up from germline, CDR1 is SGHTA and CDR2 is FQGNSA. The CDR3 contains 14 residues. V lost 3 bases to trimming and J lost 3 bases, with 9 bases between them.

This clonotype was recorded many times. V usage is TRBV18 and J usage is TRBJ1-5; 8 positions agree with TRBD1. The CDR3 runs 16 residues. Per the germline V gene, CDR1 is KGHSH and CDR2 is LQKENI. Trimming cost V 0 bases and J 3 bases; bases outside gene matches: 4. The CDR3 is CASSPPNRGDNQPQHF. CDR3 DNA sequence: TGTGCCAGCTCACCACCGAACAGGGGGGACAATCAGCCCCAGCATTTT.

The rearrangement uses TRBV18 and TRBJ2-1; D could derive from TRBD1 or TRBD2 (5 bases each). The germline gives CDR1 KGHSH, CDR2 LQKENI. The ends were cut back, 4 bases at V and 7 bases at J, with 26 bases in the middle. The CDR3 totals 18 residues. CDR3 loop: CASSQNPLPGQEGNEQFF. CDR3 DNA: TGTGCCAGCTCACAAAACCCTCTGCCGGGGCAAGAAGGAAATGAGCAGTTCTTC.

The gene calls are TRBV28 and TRBJ2-1; TRBD2 is a possible D gene (5 bases). The CDR3 contains 14 residues. V lost 7 bases to trimming and J lost 3 bases, with 13 bases between them. Germline CDR1 and CDR2: MDHEN and SYDVKM. CDR3: CASILEGDYNEQFF. The DNA of the CDR3 is TGTGCCAGCATACTAGAGGGAGACTACAATGAGCAGTTCTTC.

This clonotype occurred many times. The J gene is TRBJ2-1, the V gene TRBV28, with TRBD1 matching over 11 bases. V gave up 5 bases and J gave up 6 bases; unmatched junction bases: 9. This CDR3 has 16 residues. Looked up from germline, CDR1 is MDHEN and CDR2 is SYDVKM. The CDR3 loop is CASSAPGTGGLNEQFF. The CDR3 bases are TGTGCCAGCAGTGCCCCAGGGACAGGGGGTCTCAATGAGCAGTTCTTC.

The sample holds many counts of this clonotype. This chain joins TRBV5-4 and TRBJ2-5; 10 positions match TRBD1. The CDR3 loop spans 14 amino acids. J lost 5 bases, V lost 4 bases, and 5 bases had no gene match. Germline V gene sequence: CDR1 SGHNT, CDR2 YYREEE (reference sequence). The CDR3 DNA reads as TGTGCCAGCAGCCGACAGGGGGCATCGGAGACCCAGTACTTC. Amino acid sequence: CASSRQGASETQYF.

This clonotype came up many times. The chain uses TRBV12-3 or TRBV12-4 and TRBJ1-2, with 10 bases that match TRBD1. The CDR3 contains 15 residues. The junction had 6 bases not matched to a gene; V was cut back by 2 bases and J by 6 bases. In DNA, the CDR3 is TGTGCCAGCAGTTTAACGACAGGGGGCTATCATGGCTACACCTTC. This codes for CASSLTTGGYHGYTF.

In this sample, this clonotype turned up a few times. V gene TRBV19 combines with J gene TRBJ1-4; D is uncertain. This CDR3 region has 15 residues. CDR1 is LNHDA, CDR2 SQIVND, per germline (reference sequence). Trimming stripped 3 bases from V and 10 bases from J, with 18 bases between. In nucleotides, the CDR3 is TGTGCCAGTAGTATTGCGCTTGGACTGTATGGAAAACTGTTTTTT. It encodes CASSIALGLYGKLFF.

The table lists this clonotype with many counts. This sequence joins TRBV12-3 or TRBV12-4 and TRBJ2-7; 9 bases line up with TRBD1. V shed 3 bases and J 4 bases; nucleotides not matched to a gene: 7. This CDR3 spans 15 amino acids. CDR3 bases: TGTGCCAGCAGTTTTTCGACAGGGGGTAGGTACGAGCAGTACTTC. Encoded protein: CASSFSTGGRYEQYF.

In its sample, this clonotype was seen many times. V usage is TRBV29-1 and J usage is TRBJ2-1; perhaps TRBD2 as D (5 bases). CDR1 and CDR2 from the germline V gene are SQVTM and ANQGSEA. This CDR3 contains 15 residues. V was pared by 3 bases and J by 3 bases, with 15 bases between. This CDR3 is CSVEGAHRYYNEQFF. DNA for the CDR3: TGCAGCGTTGAGGGAGCTCACAGATACTACAATGAGCAGTTCTTC.

V is TRBV2 and J is TRBJ1-2; D might be TRBD1 (5 bases). CDR1 is SNHLY, CDR2 FYNNEI, per germline. Trimming removed 4 bases at V and 6 bases at J, with 9 bases between. The CDR3 runs to 12 residues. The CDR3 sequence: CASSAYRNGYTF. CDR3 nucleotides: TGTGCCAGCAGTGCCTACAGGAATGGCTACACCTTC.

There are many counts of this clonotype. The chain employs TRBV25-1 and TRBJ1-5, with D uncertain. Trimming pared 6 bases from V and 7 bases from J, leaving 16 bases between. This CDR3 is built from 14 residues. The germline gives CDR1 MGHDK, CDR2 SYGVNS. CDR3 sequence: CASRSGDPAQPQHF. The CDR3 DNA reads as TGTGCCAGCAGGTCGGGCGACCCGGCCCAGCCCCAGCATTTT.

CDR3 loop: CSVGGAAHEQFF. CDR3 coding DNA: TGCAGCGTTGGGGGAGCGGCCCATGAGCAGTTCTTC. This chain joins TRBV29-1 and TRBJ2-1; possibly TRBD2 for D (5 bases). V was pared by 4 bases and J by 8 bases, with 12 bases between. The CDR3 loop spans 12 amino acids. Germline V gene data show CDR1 as SQVTM and CDR2 as ANQGSEA.

This clonotype was picked up a small number of times. The V call is TRBV5-6, the J call TRBJ2-5, with D perhaps given as TRBD1 or TRBD2 (5 bases each). V shed 4 bases and J shed 2 bases, with 12 bases lying between them. The CDR3 totals 14 residues. The germline V gene has CDR1 SGHDT and CDR2 YYEEEE. This chain's CDR3 is CASSRPGPQETQYF. In DNA, the CDR3 is TGTGCCAGCAGCCGCCCGGGACCTCAAGAGACCCAGTACTTC.

This clonotype was recorded once. A much larger clone is a single base away; this may be a read error. The chain is built from TRBV20-1 and TRBJ2-1, with D tentatively TRBD1 or TRBD2 (5 bases each). The ends were cut back, 4 bases at V and 4 bases at J, with 14 bases in the middle. From germline, CDR1 is DFQATT and CDR2 SNEGSKA (reference sequence). The CDR3 contains 14 residues. The CDR3 loop is CSAKPVGPYNEQFF. DNA of the CDR3: TGCAGTGCTAAACCAGTGGGACCTTACAATGAGCAGTTCTTC.

This clonotype was seen ten or more times. The chain recombines TRBV6-2 or TRBV6-3 with TRBJ2-5; the match to TRBD2 covers 10 bases. The CDR3 runs to 16 residues. The V gene's germline CDR1 is MNHEY and CDR2 SVGEGT. J lost 1 base, V lost 8 bases, and 10 bases had no gene match. CDR3 loop: CASSKSGGALQETQYF. The CDR3 nucleotides read TGTGCCAGCTCTAAGAGCGGGGGGGCCCTCCAAGAGACCCAGTACTTC.

The genes are TRBV4-3 and TRBJ2-4; D ambiguous. The germline V and J ends were trimmed by 0 bases and 8 bases, with 14 bases remaining between them. Germline V gene data show CDR1 as LGHNA and CDR2 as YSLEER. The CDR3 covers 15 residues. The DNA for the CDR3 is TGCGCCAGCAGCCAAGAACCCGGATGGGTGGACATTCAGTACTTC. Protein: CASSQEPGWVDIQYF.

The table lists this clonotype with a few counts. The chain employs TRBV15 and TRBJ2-5; TRBD2 agrees at 7 bases. In germline, CDR1 is LNHNV, CDR2 YYDKDF (reference sequence). V was clipped by 0 bases and J by 2 bases; unmatched bases: 12. CDR3 size: 18 residues. CDR3 protein: CATSRDARGSGDQETQYF. The CDR3 DNA follows: TGTGCCACCAGCAGAGATGCGCGTGGCAGCGGGGATCAAGAGACCCAGTACTTC. Together with reference TRBV15 and TRBJ2-5, the CDR3 gives the full variable domain: DAMVIQNPRYQVTQFGKPVTLSCSQTLNHNVMYWYQQKSSQAPKLLFHYYDKDFNNEADTPDNFQSRRPNTSFCFLDIRSPGLGDTAMYLCATSRDARGSGDQETQYFGPGTRLLVL.